The 10 T cell receptor beta chains reported below all come from one sample, sequenced in a study of spatial heterogeneity in lung cancer (dated by TCRdb to about 2019). The full study reports these points: The number of expanded intratumoral alpha and beta TCRs correlated with the tumor nonsynonymous mutation count.

The time point label, as the study defines it: sample taken at primary tumor resection. Library construction relied on 5' RACE. The data were produced on a NextSeq 500. TCRdb reworked the public reads: Q25 trimming with fastp, MiXCR clone assembly, productive beta chains retained. Each entry merges the rows of one CDR3 protein and shows their most common DNA and genes. The sample table holds some 7,800 distinct CDR3 sequences, of which about 12% were seen once. About 11% of the sample lies in the top ten. No cognate antigen is known for these TCRs. Sequencing was performed on lung tumor tissue, taken at surgery. All receptors derive from a male donor with early-stage non-small cell lung cancer.

This clonotype was recorded many times. The chain links TRBV20-1 to TRBJ2-1; D is ambiguous. The ends were cut back, 5 bases at V and 7 bases at J, with 12 bases in the middle. Germline assignment: CDR1 DFQATT and CDR2 SNEGSKA (reference sequence). This CDR3 region has 12 residues. The DNA of the CDR3 is TGCAGTGCTCCCCCCTTCGGGAATGAGCAGTTCTTC. Its translation: CSAPPFGNEQFF.

In this sample, this clonotype turned up once. The gene calls are TRBV3-1 and TRBJ2-2; the D gene is possibly TRBD2 (6 bases). This CDR3 has 16 residues. Trimming removed 4 bases from V and 0 bases from J, with 12 bases in between. Germline V lookup: CDR1 LGHDT, CDR2 YNNKEL (reference sequence). The CDR3 sequence: CASSPRTISNTGELFF. In DNA, the CDR3 is TGTGCCAGCAGCCCTCGGACTATATCGAACACCGGGGAGCTGTTTTTT.

This clonotype was detected many times. The CDR3 DNA sequence: TGTGCCACCAGCCCTACTTTTAGCGGGGGGTTATACAATGAGCAGTTCTTC. It translates to CATSPTFSGGLYNEQFF. The chain combines TRBV24-1 with TRBJ2-1; 10 bases agree with TRBD2. The germline V gene has CDR1 KGHDR and CDR2 SFDVKD. CDR3 size: 17 residues. V dropped 7 bases and J dropped 4; count of bases not matched to a gene: 12.

In its sample, this clonotype is medium-sized. V usage is TRBV6-2 or TRBV6-3 and J usage is TRBJ2-1; D not resolved. The V gene lost 0 bases and the J gene lost 5 bases, with 8 bases spanning the gap. CDR1 and CDR2 (germline): MNHEY, SVGEGT. This CDR3 comprises 14 residues. The CDR3 DNA is TGTGCCAGCAGTTACTCGGGCAGAAACAATGAGCAGTTCTTC. Its translation: CASSYSGRNNEQFF.

This clonotype is labeled as medium-sized. V is TRBV27 and J is TRBJ2-7; possibly TRBD2 for D (6 bases). V lost 6 bases to trimming and J lost 0 bases, with 15 bases between them. The germline gives CDR1 MNHEY, CDR2 SMNVEV (reference sequence). The CDR3 runs to 15 residues. The CDR3 reads CASRPGVAASYEQYF. The CDR3 DNA follows: TGTGCCAGCAGGCCCGGGGTAGCGGCCTCCTACGAGCAGTACTTC.

This clonotype rates as medium-sized (0.01 to 0.1%). The chain employs TRBV10-3 and TRBJ1-1; D unclear. CDR1 and CDR2 (germline): ENHRY, SYGVKD. Trimming took 4 bases from V and 0 from J, leaving 3 bases between them. This CDR3 is built from 12 residues. CDR3 region: CAISGMNTEAFF. The CDR3 nucleotides read TGTGCCATCAGTGGGATGAACACTGAAGCTTTCTTT.

V is TRBV12-3 or TRBV12-4 and J is TRBJ1-5; D is uncertain. The CDR3 is 15 amino acids. Trimming removed 6 bases from V and 3 bases from J, with 15 bases in between. The CDR3 coding sequence is TGTGCCAGCAGCCCCGACCGCTTGTACAATCAGCCCCAGCATTTT. Protein sequence: CASSPDRLYNQPQHF.

This clonotype was seen many times. The chain employs TRBV5-1 and TRBJ1-2; D may be TRBD1 (6 bases). V lost 4 bases, J lost 0 bases, and 34 bases lay in between. The germline CDR1 and CDR2 sequences are SGHRS and YFSETQ. The CDR3 contains 22 residues. CDR3 sequence (DNA): TGCGCCAGCAGCACAACCGGGACACCCAGATCCGAGACCCCCACCGCTAACTATGGCTACACCTTC. Translating gives CASSTTGTPRSETPTANYGYTF. Complete variable domain (other parts from reference TRBV5-1 and TRBJ1-2): KAGVTQTPRYLIKTRGQQVTLSCSPISGHRSVSWYQQTPGQGLQFLFEYFSETQRNKGNFPGRFSGRQFSNSRSEMNVSTLELGDSALYLCASSTTGTPRSETPTANYGYTFGSGTRLTVV.

In its sample, this clonotype is medium-sized. The CDR3 DNA reads as TGTGCCAGCAGCCCCGAGGGGACTCGCTACAATGAGCAGTTCTTC. This codes for CASSPEGTRYNEQFF. The chain links TRBV7-2 to TRBJ2-1, with D possibly being TRBD2 (6 bases). This CDR3 contains 15 residues. Germline-derived CDR1 and CDR2 are SGHTA and FQGNSA. The V and J ends lost 5 bases and 3 bases respectively, with 14 bases between them.

This CDR3 reads CASRWNPSGRANTGELFF. DNA for the CDR3: TGCGCCAGCAGATGGAATCCTAGCGGGAGGGCGAACACCGGGGAGCTGTTTTTT. The rearrangement joins TRBV5-1 to TRBJ2-2; 12 bases are shared with TRBD2. Germline-derived CDR1 and CDR2 are SGHRS and YFSETQ. This CDR3 spans 18 amino acids. V trimming: 5 bases; J trimming: 0 bases; junction bases outside the gene matches: 8. The whole variable domain, filled in from reference TRBV5-1 and TRBJ2-2, reads KAGVTQTPRYLIKTRGQQVTLSCSPISGHRSVSWYQQTPGQGLQFLFEYFSETQRNKGNFPGRFSGRQFSNSRSEMNVSTLELGDSALYLCASRWNPSGRANTGELFFGEGSRLTVL.